The 21 T cell receptor beta chains in this list originate from one sample, sequenced in a study of a mutant IDH1 vaccine in newly diagnosed glioma. Using immunoSEQ multiplex PCR, the repertoire was profiled, and TCRdb retains in-frame clones only, with some absent. The data show 20,000 to 25,000 clones, 90% to 95% seen once. Time point indicated: baseline, week 1 (first vaccination visit). Described treatment: pre-vaccination baseline after standard-of-care therapy. The sequencing used PBMCs, collected from a glioma patient treated with radiotherapy, temozolomide or both. The receptors were gathered from a man between 35 and 55 years old with glioma.

The chain is built from TRBV7-8 and TRBJ2-5; no definite D call. CDR3 size: 13 residues. Germline lookup yields CDR1 SGHVS and CDR2 FQNEAQ. The ends were cut back, 0 bases at V and 9 bases at J, with 11 bases in the middle. CDR3 protein: CASSLALGRSQYF. The DNA of the CDR3 is TGTGCCAGCAGCTTAGCCCTGGGTAGGTCCCAGTACTTC.

The V gene is TRBV5-1, the J gene TRBJ2-7; 15 bases fit TRBD2. CDR1 and CDR2 (germline): SGHRS, YFSETQ. The J segment lost 7 bases and the V segment lost 4 bases, leaving 21 bases of the junction unmatched. There are 20 residues in the CDR3. CDR3 bases: TGCGCCAGCAGCCTTCGAGCCCGGACTAGCGGGGGGGTTTATTTGAAGGAGCAGTACTTC. Residues: CASSLRARTSGGVYLKEQYF. Complete variable domain (other parts from reference TRBV5-1 and TRBJ2-7): KAGVTQTPRYLIKTRGQQVTLSCSPISGHRSVSWYQQTPGQGLQFLFEYFSETQRNKGNFPGRFSGRQFSNSRSEMNVSTLELGDSALYLCASSLRARTSGGVYLKEQYFGPGTRLTVT.

The rearrangement joins TRBV6-5 to TRBJ2-3; D call uncertain. The germline V and J ends were trimmed by 4 bases and 5 bases, with 13 bases remaining between them. The V gene's germline CDR1 is MNHEY and CDR2 SVGAGI. CDR3 length: 14 amino acids. CDR3 DNA: TGTGCCAGCAGTTTGGGGTGGGATCAAGATACGCAGTATTTT. This gives the protein CASSLGWDQDTQYF.

This clone was detected once. CDR3 amino acids: CASNPTAAYGYTF. The CDR3 coding sequence is TGTGCCAGCAATCCGACAGCTGCCTATGGCTACACCTTC. The chain combines TRBV28 with TRBJ1-2, with TRBD1 as a possible D gene (5 bases). The CDR3 is made up of 13 amino acids. The V gene lost 7 bases and the J gene lost 4 bases, with 13 bases spanning the gap. The germline V gene has CDR1 MDHEN and CDR2 SYDVKM.

This sequence joins TRBV7-9 and TRBJ2-7, with D possibly being TRBD2 (5 bases). CDR1 SEHNR and CDR2 FQNEAQ come from the germline V gene (reference sequence). This CDR3 spans 12 amino acids. Trimming pared 2 bases from V and 7 bases from J, leaving 9 bases between. Here the CDR3 reads CASSLFAGEQYF. DNA for the CDR3: TGTGCCAGCAGCTTATTTGCGGGTGAGCAGTACTTC.

The genes are TRBV12-5 and TRBJ2-6; TRBD1 or TRBD2 may be the D gene (7 bases each). Trimming pared 1 base from V and 0 bases from J, leaving 25 bases between. In germline, CDR1 is LGHNT, CDR2 FRNRAP. CDR3 length equals 22 residues. The CDR3 DNA is TGTGCTAGTGGTTTGGGGGGGAGGGGGCTCCTACATAATTTCTCTGGGGCCAACGTCCTGACTTTC. This sequence encodes CASGLGGRGLLHNFSGANVLTF.

The chain links TRBV5-1 to TRBJ2-6; D not certain. There are 16 residues in the CDR3. With 0 bases removed from V and 1 base from J, the gap between germline ends came to 8 bases. Germline assignment: CDR1 SGHRS and CDR2 YFSETQ. The CDR3 bases are TGCGCCAGCAGCTTGGCCTTAGGGTCTGGGGCCAACGTCCTGACTTTC. This gives the protein CASSLALGSGANVLTF.

The J gene is TRBJ1-1, the V gene TRBV5-1; D might be TRBD1 (6 bases). This CDR3 comprises 14 residues. V lost 1 base and J 5 bases, leaving 12 bases between the germline ends. Germline lookup yields CDR1 SGHRS and CDR2 YFSETQ. CDR3 in DNA: TGCGCCAGCAGCTTGCTCGGACAGACTACTGAAGCTTTCTTT. It specifies CASSLLGQTTEAFF.

The rearrangement links TRBV4-3 to TRBJ1-1; D is possibly TRBD1 (5 bases). This CDR3 spans 14 amino acids. Germline V gene lookup returns CDR1 LGHNA and CDR2 YSLEER. The germline V and J ends were trimmed by 0 bases and 6 bases, with 11 bases remaining between them. This chain's CDR3 is CASSQEWGGSEAFF. DNA of the CDR3: TGCGCCAGCAGCCAAGAATGGGGGGGGTCTGAAGCTTTCTTT.

This rearrangement joins TRBV10-3 to TRBJ1-1; TRBD1 aligns across 7 bases. J was trimmed by 4 bases and V by 7 bases; bases with no gene match: 6. Looked up from germline, CDR1 is ENHRY and CDR2 is SYGVKD. This CDR3 contains 13 residues. For the CDR3, the DNA is TGTGCCATCACCCGAAACAGGGGCACTGAAGCTTTCTTT. The encoded protein is CAITRNRGTEAFF.

The sample holds one count of this clone. The chain links TRBV18 to TRBJ1-1; no definite D call. The length of the CDR3 is 15 residues. V was trimmed by 4 bases and J by 1 base, leaving 13 bases between them. In germline, CDR1 is KGHSH, CDR2 LQKENI. CDR3 sequence: CASSQNLPGNTEAFF. The CDR3 coding sequence is TGTGCCAGCTCACAAAATCTTCCTGGGAACACTGAAGCTTTCTTT. Full variable domain (outside the CDR3, taken from reference TRBV18 and TRBJ1-1): NAGVMQNPRHLVRRRGQEARLRCSPMKGHSHVYWYRQLPEEGLKFMVYLQKENIIDESGMPKERFSAEFPKEGPSILRIQQVVRGDSAAYFCASSQNLPGNTEAFFGQGTRLTVV.

The CDR3 region is CASGGEKLFF. The CDR3 DNA reads as TGTGCCTCCGGTGGTGAAAAACTGTTTTTT. V and J are TRBV6-6 and TRBJ1-4; D not certain. The CDR3 length is 10 residues. Germline loops: CDR1 MNHNY, CDR2 SVGAGI (reference sequence). Trimming cost V 11 bases and J 7 bases, with 8 bases left between them.

This clone was seen only once. The chain recombines TRBV19 with TRBJ2-2; the match to TRBD1 covers 8 bases. Germline V gives CDR1 LNHDA, CDR2 SQIVND (reference sequence). This CDR3 region has 16 residues. Losses at the gene ends were 7 bases for V and 7 bases for J; bases not matched to a gene: 14. CDR3 coding DNA: TGTGCCAGTACCAGATCAGGGGGCGAATGGATCGGGGAGCTGTTTTTT. Its translation is CASTRSGGEWIGELFF. The full variable domain, its missing parts supplied by reference TRBV19 and TRBJ2-2, is DGGITQSPKYLFRKEGQNVTLSCEQNLNHDAMYWYRQDPGQGLRLIYYSQIVNDFQKGDIAEGYSVSREKKESFPLTVTSAQKNPTAFYLCASTRSGGEWIGELFFGEGSRLTVL.

V is TRBV11-2 and J is TRBJ2-6; tentatively, D is TRBD1 (5 bases). V lost 5 bases and J 0 bases, leaving 17 bases between the germline ends. CDR1 and CDR2 (germline): SGHAT, FQNNGV. CDR3 length: 18 amino acids. The CDR3 DNA reads TGTGCCAGCAGCCTTCGGACACCCCGATCCTCTGGGGCCAACGTCCTGACTTTC. This translates into CASSLRTPRSSGANVLTF.

The chain is built from TRBV27 and TRBJ2-3; D is uncertain. In germline, CDR1 is MNHEY, CDR2 SMNVEV (reference sequence). The germline V and J ends were trimmed by 3 bases and 6 bases, with 10 bases remaining between them. The CDR3 has 13 amino acids. This CDR3 reads CASSFGVVDTQYF. The CDR3 DNA reads TGTGCCAGCAGTTTCGGAGTTGTGGATACGCAGTATTTT.

The V gene is TRBV29-1, the J gene TRBJ2-7; 7 bases match TRBD2. Germline V lookup: CDR1 SQVTM, CDR2 ANQGSEA. This CDR3 has 15 residues. V shed 5 bases, J shed 1 base, and the junction held 11 bases outside the gene matches. The CDR3 DNA is TGCAGCGTTTCCCTAGGGCTAGCGGAGTCCTACGAGCAGTACTTC. Translation gives CSVSLGLAESYEQYF.

The chain couples TRBV6-5 to TRBJ1-5; no reliable D call. Germline CDR1 MNHEY, CDR2 SVGAGI. Trimming stripped 6 bases from V and 3 bases from J, with 9 bases between. The length of the CDR3 is 13 residues. The CDR3 spells CASSRQFNQPQHF. DNA of the CDR3: TGTGCCAGCAGCCGGCAGTTCAATCAGCCCCAGCATTTT.

The V gene is TRBV19, the J gene TRBJ2-7, with D possibly being TRBD1 (5 bases). V was pared by 2 bases and J by 2 bases, with 10 bases between. The CDR3 is made up of 14 amino acids. The germline V gene encodes CDR1 LNHDA and CDR2 SQIVND (reference sequence). CDR3 sequence reads: CASSIKTGTYEQYF. CDR3 sequence (DNA): TGTGCCAGTAGTATAAAAACAGGAACCTACGAGCAGTACTTC. The entire variable domain, with the rest obtained from reference TRBV19 and TRBJ2-7, is as follows: DGGITQSPKYLFRKEGQNVTLSCEQNLNHDAMYWYRQDPGQGLRLIYYSQIVNDFQKGDIAEGYSVSREKKESFPLTVTSAQKNPTAFYLCASSIKTGTYEQYFGPGTRLTVT.

V and J are TRBV10-1 and TRBJ2-7; D possibly corresponds to TRBD1 (6 bases). CDR1 is WNHNN, CDR2 SYGVQD, per germline (reference sequence). CDR3 length: 13 amino acids. Between the trimmed V and J ends, which lost 2 bases and 1 base, there was a span of 6 bases. Here the CDR3 reads CASSETGSYEQYF. The CDR3 nucleotides read TGCGCCAGCAGTGAGACAGGGTCCTACGAGCAGTACTTC.

The rearrangement links TRBV19 to TRBJ1-2; tentative D call: TRBD1 (5 bases). Germline CDR1 is LNHDA and CDR2 is SQIVND (reference sequence). Between the trimmed V and J ends, which lost 3 bases and 8 bases, there was a span of 19 bases. The CDR3 contains 15 residues. The CDR3 here is CASSISGAGGEGYTF. DNA of the CDR3: TGTGCCAGTAGTATTTCCGGGGCCGGAGGAGAGGGCTACACCTTC.

The chain is built from TRBV25-1 and TRBJ2-5, with D hard to call. Germline V gene sequence: CDR1 MGHDK, CDR2 SYGVNS. The V and J ends lost 2 bases and 6 bases respectively, with 4 bases between them. The CDR3 has 11 residues. Written as DNA, the CDR3 is TGTGCCAGCAGTGAAACGAAGACCCAGTACTTC. It codes for CASSETKTQYF.